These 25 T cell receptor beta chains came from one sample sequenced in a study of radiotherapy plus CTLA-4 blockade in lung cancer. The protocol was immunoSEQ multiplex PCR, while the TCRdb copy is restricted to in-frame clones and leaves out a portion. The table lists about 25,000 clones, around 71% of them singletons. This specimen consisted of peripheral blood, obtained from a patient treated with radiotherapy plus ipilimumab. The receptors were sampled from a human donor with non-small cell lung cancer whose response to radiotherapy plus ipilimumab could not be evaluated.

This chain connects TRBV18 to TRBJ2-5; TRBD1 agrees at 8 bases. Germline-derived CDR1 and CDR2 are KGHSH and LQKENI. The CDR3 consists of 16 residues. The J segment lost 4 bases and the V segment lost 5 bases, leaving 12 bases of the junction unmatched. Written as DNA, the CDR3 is TGTGCCAGCTCATCCGGACAGGGTGATAGTGGAGAGACCCAGTACTTC. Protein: CASSSGQGDSGETQYF.

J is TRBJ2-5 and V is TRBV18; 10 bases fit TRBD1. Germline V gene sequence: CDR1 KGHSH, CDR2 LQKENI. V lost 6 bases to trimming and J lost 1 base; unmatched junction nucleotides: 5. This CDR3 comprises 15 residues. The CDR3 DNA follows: TGTGCCAGCTCGGCCGGGACAGGGGCCCAAGAGACCCAGTACTTC. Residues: CASSAGTGAQETQYF.

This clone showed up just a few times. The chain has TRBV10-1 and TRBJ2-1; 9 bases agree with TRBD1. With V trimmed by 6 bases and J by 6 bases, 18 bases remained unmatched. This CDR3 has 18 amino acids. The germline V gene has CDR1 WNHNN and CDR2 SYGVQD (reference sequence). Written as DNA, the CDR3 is TGCGCCAGCAGCAAACTGCCAACCGGGACAGGGAATTCCAATGAGCAGTTCTTC. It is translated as CASSKLPTGTGNSNEQFF.

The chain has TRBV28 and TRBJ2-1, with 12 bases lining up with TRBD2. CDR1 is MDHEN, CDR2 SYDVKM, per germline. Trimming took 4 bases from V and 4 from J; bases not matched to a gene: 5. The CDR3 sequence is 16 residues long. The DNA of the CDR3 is TGTGCCAGCAGTTCTCGGACTAGCGGGGTTTACAATGAGCAGTTCTTC. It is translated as CASSSRTSGVYNEQFF.

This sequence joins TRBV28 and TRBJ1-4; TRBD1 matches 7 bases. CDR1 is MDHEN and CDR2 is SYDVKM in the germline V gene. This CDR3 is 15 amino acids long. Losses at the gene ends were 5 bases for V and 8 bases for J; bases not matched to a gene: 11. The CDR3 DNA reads TGTGCCAGCAGTACACTCCGACAGGGTGGGGAAAAACTGTTTTTT. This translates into CASSTLRQGGEKLFF. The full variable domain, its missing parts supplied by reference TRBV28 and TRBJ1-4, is DVKVTQSSRYLVKRTGEKVFLECVQDMDHENMFWYRQDPGLGLRLIYFSYDVKMKEKGDIPEGYSVSREKKERFSLILESASTNQTSMYLCASSTLRQGGEKLFFGSGTQLSVL.

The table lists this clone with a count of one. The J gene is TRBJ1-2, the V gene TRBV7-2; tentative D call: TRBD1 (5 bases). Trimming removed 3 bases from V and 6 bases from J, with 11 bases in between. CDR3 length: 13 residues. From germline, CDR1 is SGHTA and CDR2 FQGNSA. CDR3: CASSLTANNGYTF. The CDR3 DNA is TGTGCCAGCAGCTTGACAGCGAACAATGGCTACACCTTC.

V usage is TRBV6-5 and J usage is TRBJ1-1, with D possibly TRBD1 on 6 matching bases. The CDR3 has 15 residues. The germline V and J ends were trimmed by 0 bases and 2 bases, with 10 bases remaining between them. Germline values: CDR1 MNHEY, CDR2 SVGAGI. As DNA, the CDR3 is TGTGCCAGCAGTTACTCCGGGACACCTAACACTGAAGCTTTCTTT. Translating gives CASSYSGTPNTEAFF.

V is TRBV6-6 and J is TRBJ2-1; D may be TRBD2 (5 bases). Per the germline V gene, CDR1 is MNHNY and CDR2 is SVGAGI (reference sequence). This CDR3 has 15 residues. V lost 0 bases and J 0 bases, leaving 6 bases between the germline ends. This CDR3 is CASSYSGSSYNEQFF. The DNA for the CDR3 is TGTGCCAGCAGTTACTCGGGGAGCTCCTACAATGAGCAGTTCTTC.

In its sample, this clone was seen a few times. Here the CDR3 reads CASSPHRDRGRRTNTIYF. For the CDR3, the DNA is TGTGCCAGCAGCCCCCACCGGGACAGGGGGCGCAGGACAAACACCATATATTTT. The chain uses TRBV5-4 and TRBJ1-3, with 12 bases that match TRBD1. V shed 4 bases and J 6 bases; nucleotides not matched to a gene: 14. The CDR3 covers 18 residues. The germline gives CDR1 SGHNT, CDR2 YYREEE (reference sequence).

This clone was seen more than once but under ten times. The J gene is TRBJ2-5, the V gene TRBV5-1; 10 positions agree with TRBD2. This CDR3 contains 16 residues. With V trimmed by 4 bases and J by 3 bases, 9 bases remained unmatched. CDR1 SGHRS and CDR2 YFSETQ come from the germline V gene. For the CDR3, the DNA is TGCGCCAGCAGCCCTGGGGCTAGCGGGAGTGAAGAGACCCAGTACTTC. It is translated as CASSPGASGSEETQYF.

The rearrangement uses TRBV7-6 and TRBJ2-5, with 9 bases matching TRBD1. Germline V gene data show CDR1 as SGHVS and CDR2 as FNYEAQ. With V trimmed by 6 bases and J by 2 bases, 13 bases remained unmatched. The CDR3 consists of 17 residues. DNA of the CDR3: TGTGCCAGCAGACTCGGGACAGGGTCCCAGGGGCAAGAGACCCAGTACTTC. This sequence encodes CASRLGTGSQGQETQYF.

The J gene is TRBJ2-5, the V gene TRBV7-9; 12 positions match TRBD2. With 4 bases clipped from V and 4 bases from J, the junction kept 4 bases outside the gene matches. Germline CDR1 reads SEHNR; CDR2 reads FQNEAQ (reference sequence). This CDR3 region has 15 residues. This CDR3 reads CASSSTSGSGETQYF. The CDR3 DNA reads TGTGCCAGCAGCTCGACTAGCGGGAGTGGAGAGACCCAGTACTTC.

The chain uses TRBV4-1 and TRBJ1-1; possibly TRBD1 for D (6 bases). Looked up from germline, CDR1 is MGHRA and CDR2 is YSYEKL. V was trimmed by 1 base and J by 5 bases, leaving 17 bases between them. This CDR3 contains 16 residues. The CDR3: CASSQVGRGLGTEAFF. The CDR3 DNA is TGCGCCAGCAGCCAAGTGGGGCGGGGGCTGGGGACTGAAGCTTTCTTT.

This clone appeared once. CDR3: CASSISQGDTQYF. CDR3 sequence (DNA): TGCGCCAGCAGCATCTCACAGGGGGATACGCAGTATTTT. The chain combines TRBV5-1 with TRBJ2-3, with TRBD1 identical over 7 bases. The CDR3 is made up of 13 amino acids. The V gene's germline CDR1 is SGHRS and CDR2 YFSETQ. The V and J ends lost 4 bases and 6 bases, in that order; junction bases with no gene match: 5.

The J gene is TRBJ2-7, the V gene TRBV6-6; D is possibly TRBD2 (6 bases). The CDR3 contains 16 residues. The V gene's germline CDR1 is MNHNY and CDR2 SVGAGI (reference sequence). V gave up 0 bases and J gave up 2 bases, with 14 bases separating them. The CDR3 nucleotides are TGTGCCAGCAGTTACTCGGGTAGCGGACACCCCTACGAGCAGTACTTC. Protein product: CASSYSGSGHPYEQYF.

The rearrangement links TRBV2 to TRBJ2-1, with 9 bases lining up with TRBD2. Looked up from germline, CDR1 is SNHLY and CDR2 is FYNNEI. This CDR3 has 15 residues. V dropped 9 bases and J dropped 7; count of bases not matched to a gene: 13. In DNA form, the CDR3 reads TGTGCCAGTGGTTTTAGCGGGAGAGTAGGGAATGAGCAGTTCTTC. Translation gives CASGFSGRVGNEQFF. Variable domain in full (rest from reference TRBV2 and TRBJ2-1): EPEVTQTPSHQVTQMGQEVILRCVPISNHLYFYWYRQILGQKVEFLVSFYNNEISEKSEIFDDQFSVERPDGSNFTLKIRSTKLEDSAMYFCASGFSGRVGNEQFFGPGTRLTVL.

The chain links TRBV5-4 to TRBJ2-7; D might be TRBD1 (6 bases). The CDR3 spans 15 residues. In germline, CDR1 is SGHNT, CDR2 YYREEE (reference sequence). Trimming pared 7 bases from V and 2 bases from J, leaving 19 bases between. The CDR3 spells CASAPRDTVAYEQYF. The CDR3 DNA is TGTGCCAGCGCCCCTCGGGACACAGTGGCCTACGAGCAGTACTTC. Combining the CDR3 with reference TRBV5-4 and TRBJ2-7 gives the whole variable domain ETGVTQSPTHLIKTRGQQVTLRCSSQSGHNTVSWYQQALGQGPQFIFQYYREEENGRGNFPPRFSGLQFPNYSSELNVNALELDDSALYLCASAPRDTVAYEQYFGPGTRLTVT.

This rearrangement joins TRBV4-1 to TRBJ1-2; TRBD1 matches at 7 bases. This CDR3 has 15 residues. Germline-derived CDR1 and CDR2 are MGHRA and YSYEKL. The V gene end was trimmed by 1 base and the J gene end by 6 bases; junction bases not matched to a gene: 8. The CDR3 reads CASSQGRGGGDGYTF. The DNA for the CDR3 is TGCGCCAGCAGCCAAGGTCGCGGAGGGGGCGATGGCTACACCTTC.

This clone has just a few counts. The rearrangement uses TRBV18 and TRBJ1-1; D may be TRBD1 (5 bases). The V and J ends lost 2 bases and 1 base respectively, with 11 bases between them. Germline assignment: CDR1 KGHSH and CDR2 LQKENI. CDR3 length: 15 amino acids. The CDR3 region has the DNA TGTGCCAGCTCACCATCCCCACAGGCGAACACTGAAGCTTTCTTT. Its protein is CASSPSPQANTEAFF.

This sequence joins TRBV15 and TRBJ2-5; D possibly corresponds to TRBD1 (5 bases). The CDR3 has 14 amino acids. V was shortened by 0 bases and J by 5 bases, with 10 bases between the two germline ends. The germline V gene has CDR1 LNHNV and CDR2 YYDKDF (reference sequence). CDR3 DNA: TGTGCCACCAGCAGAGATCAGGGTCCCGAGACCCAGTACTTC. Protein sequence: CATSRDQGPETQYF.

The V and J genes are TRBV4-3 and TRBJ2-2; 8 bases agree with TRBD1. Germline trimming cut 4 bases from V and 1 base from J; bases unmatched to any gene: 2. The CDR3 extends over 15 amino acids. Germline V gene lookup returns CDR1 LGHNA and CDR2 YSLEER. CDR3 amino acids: CASSRGTGNTGELFF. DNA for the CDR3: TGCGCCAGCAGCCGTGGGACAGGGAACACCGGGGAGCTGTTTTTT.

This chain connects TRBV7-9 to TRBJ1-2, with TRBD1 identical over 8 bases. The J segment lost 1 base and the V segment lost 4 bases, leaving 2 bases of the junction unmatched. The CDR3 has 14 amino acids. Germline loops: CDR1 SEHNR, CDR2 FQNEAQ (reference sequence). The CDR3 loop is CASSSDRDNYGYTF. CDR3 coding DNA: TGTGCCAGCAGCTCGGACAGGGATAACTATGGCTACACCTTC.

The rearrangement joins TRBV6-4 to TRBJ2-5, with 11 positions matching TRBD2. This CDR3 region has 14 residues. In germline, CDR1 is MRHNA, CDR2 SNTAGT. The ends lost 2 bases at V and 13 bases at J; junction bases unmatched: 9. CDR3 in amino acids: CASSDGLAGGPLYF. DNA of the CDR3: TGTGCCAGCAGTGACGGGCTAGCGGGAGGCCCTTTGTACTTC.

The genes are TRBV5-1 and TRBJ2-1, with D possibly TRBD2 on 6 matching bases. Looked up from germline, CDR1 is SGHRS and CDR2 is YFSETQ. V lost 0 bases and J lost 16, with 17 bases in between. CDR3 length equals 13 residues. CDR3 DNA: TGCGCCAGCAGCTTGGGTTTTCAGGAGGGGCAATTCTTC. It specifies CASSLGFQEGQFF.

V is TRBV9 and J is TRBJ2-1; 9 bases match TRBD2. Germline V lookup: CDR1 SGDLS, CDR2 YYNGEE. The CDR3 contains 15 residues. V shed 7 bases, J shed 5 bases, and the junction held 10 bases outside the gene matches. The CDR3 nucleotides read TGTGCCAGCGGATTTAGCGGGAGAGGGGACAATGAGCAGTTCTTC. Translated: CASGFSGRGDNEQFF.